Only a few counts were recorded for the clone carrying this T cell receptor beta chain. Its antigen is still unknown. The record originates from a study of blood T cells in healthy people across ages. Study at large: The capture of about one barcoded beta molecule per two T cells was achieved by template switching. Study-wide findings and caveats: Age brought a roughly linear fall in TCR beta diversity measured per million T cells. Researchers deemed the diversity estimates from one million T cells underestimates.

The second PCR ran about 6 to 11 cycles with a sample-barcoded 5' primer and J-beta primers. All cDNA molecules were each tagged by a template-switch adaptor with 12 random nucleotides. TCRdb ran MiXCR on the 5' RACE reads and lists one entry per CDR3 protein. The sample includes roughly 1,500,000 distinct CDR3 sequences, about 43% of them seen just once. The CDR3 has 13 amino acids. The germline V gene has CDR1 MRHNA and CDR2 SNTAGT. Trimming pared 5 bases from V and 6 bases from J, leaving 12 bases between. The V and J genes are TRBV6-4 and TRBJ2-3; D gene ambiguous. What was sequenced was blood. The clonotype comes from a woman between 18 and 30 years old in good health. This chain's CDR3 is CASSSAPEDTQYF. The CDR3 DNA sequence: TGTGCCAGCAGTTCGGCCCCAGAGGATACGCAGTATTTT.